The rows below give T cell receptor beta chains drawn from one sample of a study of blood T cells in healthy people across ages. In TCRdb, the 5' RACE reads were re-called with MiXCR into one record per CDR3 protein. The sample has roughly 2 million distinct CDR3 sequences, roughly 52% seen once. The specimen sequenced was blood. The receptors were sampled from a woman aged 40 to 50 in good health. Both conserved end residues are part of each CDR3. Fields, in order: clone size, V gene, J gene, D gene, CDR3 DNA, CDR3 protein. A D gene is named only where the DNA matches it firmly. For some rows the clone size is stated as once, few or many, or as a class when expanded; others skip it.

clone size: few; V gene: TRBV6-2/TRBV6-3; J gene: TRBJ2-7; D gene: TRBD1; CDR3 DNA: TGTGCCAGCAGTGCCTCCGGGACAGGGACCCTCTACGAGCAGTACTTC; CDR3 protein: CASSASGTGTLYEQYF
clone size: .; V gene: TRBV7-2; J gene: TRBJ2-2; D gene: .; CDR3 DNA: TGTGCCAGCAGCTTAGCGCAGGTGTTTCCCGGGGAGCTGTTTTTT; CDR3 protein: CASSLAQVFPGELFF
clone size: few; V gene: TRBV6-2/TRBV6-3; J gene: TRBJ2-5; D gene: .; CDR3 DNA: TGTGCCAGCAGTTACTTCGGCGGTATCCAAGAGACCCAGTACTTC; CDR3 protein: CASSYFGGIQETQYF
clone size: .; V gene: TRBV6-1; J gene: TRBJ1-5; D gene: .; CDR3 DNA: TGTGCCAGCAGTGAAGAAGGAGGGAGCAATCAGCCCCAGCATTTT; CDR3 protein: CASSEEGGSNQPQHF
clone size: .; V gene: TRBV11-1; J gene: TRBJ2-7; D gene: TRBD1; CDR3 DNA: TGTGCCAGCGCCCCGGGACAGGGGGCTCCCTACAATGAGCAGTACTTC; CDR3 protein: CASAPGQGAPYNEQYF
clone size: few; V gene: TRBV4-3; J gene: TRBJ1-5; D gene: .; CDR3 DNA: TGCGCCAGCAGCCCCCAGTACCCTAGCAATCAGCCCCAGCATTTT; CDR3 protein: CASSPQYPSNQPQHF
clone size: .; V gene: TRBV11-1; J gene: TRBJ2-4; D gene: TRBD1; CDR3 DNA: TGTGCCAGCAGCCAAAGACAGGGGATAGAGCAGTACTTC; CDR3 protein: CASSQRQGIEQYF
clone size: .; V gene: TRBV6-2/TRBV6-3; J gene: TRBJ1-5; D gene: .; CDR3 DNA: TGTGCCAGCAGGACATATCAGCCCCAGCATTTT; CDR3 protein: CASRTYQPQHF
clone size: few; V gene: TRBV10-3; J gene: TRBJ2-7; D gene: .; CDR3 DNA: TGTGCCATCAGTGGGCGACTCGGGGATAGCTACCAGCAGTACTTC; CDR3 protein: CAISGRLGDSYQQYF
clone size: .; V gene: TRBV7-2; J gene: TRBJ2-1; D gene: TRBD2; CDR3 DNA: TGTGCCAGCAGCTTAGCACGGGGGGGCGGCTACAATGAGCAGTTCTTC; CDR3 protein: CASSLARGGGYNEQFF
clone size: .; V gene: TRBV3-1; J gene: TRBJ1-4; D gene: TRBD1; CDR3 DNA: TGTGCCAGCAGTCATACAGGGGAGAGTGAAAAACTGTTTTTT; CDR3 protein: CASSHTGESEKLFF
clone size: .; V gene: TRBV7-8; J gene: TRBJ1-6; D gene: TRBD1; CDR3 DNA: TGTGCCAGCAGCTTAACGGGACAGGGGATGAATTCACCCCTCCACTTT; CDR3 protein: CASSLTGQGMNSPLHF
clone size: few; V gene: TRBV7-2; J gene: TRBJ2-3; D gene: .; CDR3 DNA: TGTGCCAGCAGCTTACAGAATACGCAGTATTTT; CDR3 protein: CASSLQNTQYF
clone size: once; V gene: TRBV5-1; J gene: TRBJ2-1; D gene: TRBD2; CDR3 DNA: TGCGCCAGCAGTTTCCTACTAGCGGGGGCCGTAATTAGGGAGCAGTTCTTC; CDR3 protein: CASSFLLAGAVIREQFF
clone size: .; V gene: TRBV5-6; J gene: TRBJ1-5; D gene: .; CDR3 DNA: TGTGCCAGCAGCTTGCAGGGAGCCTTTCAGCCCCAGCATTTT; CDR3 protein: CASSLQGAFQPQHF
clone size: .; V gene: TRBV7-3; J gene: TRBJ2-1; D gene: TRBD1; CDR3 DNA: TGTGCCAGCAGCCTAGGGACAGGGCATGAGCAGTTCTTC; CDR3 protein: CASSLGTGHEQFF
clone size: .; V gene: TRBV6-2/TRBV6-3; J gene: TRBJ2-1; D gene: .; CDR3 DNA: TGTGCCAGCAGTTACGCGGGGGCGAGGGTCAATGAGCAGTTCTTC; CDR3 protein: CASSYAGARVNEQFF
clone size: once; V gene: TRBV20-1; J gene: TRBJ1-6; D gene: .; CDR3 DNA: TGCAGTGCTAGATCTCGCGGGTTTTTCTATAATTCACCCCTCCACTTT; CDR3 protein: CSARSRGFFYNSPLHF
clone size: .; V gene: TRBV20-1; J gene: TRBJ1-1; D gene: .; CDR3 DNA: TGCAGTGCTACGGACAGATTTGAAGCTTTCTTT; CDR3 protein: CSATDRFEAFF
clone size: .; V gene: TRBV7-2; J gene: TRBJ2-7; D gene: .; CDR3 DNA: TGTGCCAGCAGCTTAGAGCCCGGGCCGTCATCCCCCCACGAGCAGTACTTC; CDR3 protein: CASSLEPGPSSPHEQYF
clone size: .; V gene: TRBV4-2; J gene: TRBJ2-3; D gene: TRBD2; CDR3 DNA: TGTGCCAGCAGCCAAGATAGAGTAGCGGGGGATCCGGGTGGAGATACGCAGTATTTT; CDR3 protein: CASSQDRVAGDPGGDTQYF
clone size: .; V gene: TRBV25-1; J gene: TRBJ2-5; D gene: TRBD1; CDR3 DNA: TGTGCCAGCAAGCCAAACGGGGCAGGGGGCGCTTGGGAGACCCAGTACTTC; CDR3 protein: CASKPNGAGGAWETQYF
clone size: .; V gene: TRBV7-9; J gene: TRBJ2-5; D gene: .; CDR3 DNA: TGTGCCAGCAGCTTGGGAGTAGCAGCACCGGGGACCCAGTACTTC; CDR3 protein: CASSLGVAAPGTQYF
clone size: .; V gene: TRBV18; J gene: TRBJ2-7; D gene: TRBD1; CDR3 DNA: TGTGCCAGCTCACCTACAGGGGTTAACGAGCAGTACTTC; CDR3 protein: CASSPTGVNEQYF